This T cell receptor beta chain is drawn from a study of PD-1 blockade in classical Hodgkin lymphoma. Overall study results and limits: Patients newly diagnosed and complete responders had comparable baseline diversity.

From germline, CDR1 is LNHDA and CDR2 SQIVND (reference sequence). This CDR3 contains 17 residues. With V trimmed by 4 bases and J by 4 bases, 9 bases remained unmatched. On this clone itself: Its specificity is unknown.

Sequenced by immunoSEQ multiplex PCR; TCRdb stores in-frame clones only, minus some. The sample has 20,000 to 30,000 clones; around 80% are singletons. Each patient experienced a relapse that followed autologous stem cell transplantation, and brentuximab vedotin exposure varied. Classification of best responses gave complete response, partial response or progressive disease. The specimen comprised peripheral blood mononuclear cells (PBMCs), sampled at baseline. The TCR comes from a human donor with classical Hodgkin lymphoma. The V call is TRBV19, the J call TRBJ1-5; the match to TRBD1 covers 11 bases. The CDR3 spells CASSRGDRGSSNQPQHF. The CDR3, as DNA: TGTGCCAGTAGTAGAGGGGACAGGGGGTCCTCTAATCAGCCCCAGCATTTT.